Below, one T cell receptor beta chain is given with its context. The antigen is not known. The CDR3 spans 14 residues. In germline, CDR1 is SGHTA, CDR2 FQGNSA. V lost 5 bases and J lost 7, with 18 bases in between. This sample is part of a study of T cell responses to AZD1222 COVID-19 vaccine. Produced via immunoSEQ multiplex PCR; TCRdb's table is partial and in-frame only. The repertoire holds about 160,000 clones, with around 90% as singletons. Regarding the study as a whole: Nearly half of spike-specific TCRs reportedly target unmutated variant regions. The study found Spike-specific TCR breadth and depth rose after two AZD1222 doses.

This chain uses TRBV7-2 with TRBJ2-7, with a possible D match to TRBD2 (6 bases). This receptor was taken from an adult in good health. Sequencing was performed on peripheral blood, taken on day 0 of AZD1222 vaccination. CDR3 in DNA: TGTGCCAGCAGCGCATCAGGAGGGAGCGGGGAGCAGTACTTC. It specifies CASSASGGSGEQYF.